The 5 T cell receptor beta chains below all came from one sample that was sequenced in a study of neurological immune-mediated disorders. TCRdb reanalysed the 5' RACE reads using MiXCR and keeps one entry per CDR3 protein. This table holds about 35,000 distinct CDR3 sequences, 3% to 4% found once. The specimen was PBMCs. The receptors here all came from a man aged 25-45 years with multiple sclerosis.

This clonotype was counted at least ten times. This chain links TRBV5-1 with TRBJ2-2, with unresolved D. V lost 7 bases to trimming and J lost 5 bases, with 15 bases between them. Germline assignment: CDR1 SGHRS and CDR2 YFSETQ. The CDR3 contains 14 residues. The chain's CDR3 is CASRALEGTGELFF. The CDR3 nucleotides read TGCGCCAGCCGCGCCTTGGAAGGAACCGGGGAGCTGTTTTTT.

This clonotype has at least ten counts. The chain uses TRBV20-1 and TRBJ2-3, with 9 bases matching TRBD1. Unmatched junction bases numbered 4, after V lost 6 bases and J lost 0 bases. Germline CDR1 is DFQATT and CDR2 is SNEGSKA (reference sequence). The CDR3 length is 14 residues. CDR3 sequence reads: CSATGTGSTDTQYF. The CDR3 DNA is TGCAGTGCCACCGGGACAGGGAGCACAGATACGCAGTATTTT.

This clonotype was seen repeatedly, ten times or more. The chain combines TRBV5-6 with TRBJ1-2; 8 nucleotides agree with TRBD1. This CDR3 has 15 residues. V was clipped by 3 bases and J by 1 base; unmatched bases: 5. Germline V gene data show CDR1 as SGHDT and CDR2 as YYEEEE. The chain's CDR3 is CASSSDRGYNYGYTF. CDR3 DNA: TGTGCCAGCAGCTCCGACAGGGGTTATAACTATGGCTACACCTTC.

This clonotype was picked up many times. The chain joins TRBV20-1 to TRBJ2-3, with D uncertain. The ends were cut back, 3 bases at V and 1 base at J, with 11 bases in the middle. Germline V gene data show CDR1 as DFQATT and CDR2 as SNEGSKA (reference sequence). The CDR3 contains 14 residues. The CDR3 spells CSASSPRGTDTQYF. CDR3 DNA: TGCAGTGCTAGTTCTCCTAGGGGCACAGATACGCAGTATTTT.

The chain couples TRBV27 to TRBJ2-4; tentatively, D is TRBD1 or TRBD2 (6 bases each). The CDR3 contains 18 residues. CDR1 and CDR2 (germline): MNHEY, SMNVEV (reference sequence). V lost 0 bases and J 1 base, leaving 16 bases between the germline ends. CDR3 sequence reads: CASSLSRPGAGAKNIQYF. CDR3 DNA sequence: TGTGCCAGCAGTTTATCGAGGCCAGGGGCGGGGGCCAAAAACATTCAGTACTTC.